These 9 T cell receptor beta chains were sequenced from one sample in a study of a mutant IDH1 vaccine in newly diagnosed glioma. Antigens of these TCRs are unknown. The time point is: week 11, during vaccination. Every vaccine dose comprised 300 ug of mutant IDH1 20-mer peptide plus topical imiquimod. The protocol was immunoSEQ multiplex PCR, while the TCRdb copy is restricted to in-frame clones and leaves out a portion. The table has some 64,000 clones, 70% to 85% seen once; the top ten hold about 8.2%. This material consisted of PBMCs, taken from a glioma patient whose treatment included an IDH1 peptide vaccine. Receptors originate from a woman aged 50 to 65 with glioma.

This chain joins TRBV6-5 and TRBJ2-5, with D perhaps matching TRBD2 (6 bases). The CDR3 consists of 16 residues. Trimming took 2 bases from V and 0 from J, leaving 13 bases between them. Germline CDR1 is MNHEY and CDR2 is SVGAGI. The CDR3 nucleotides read TGTGCCAGCAGTTACGTTAGGGACTCCAACCAAGAGACCCAGTACTTC. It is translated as CASSYVRDSNQETQYF.

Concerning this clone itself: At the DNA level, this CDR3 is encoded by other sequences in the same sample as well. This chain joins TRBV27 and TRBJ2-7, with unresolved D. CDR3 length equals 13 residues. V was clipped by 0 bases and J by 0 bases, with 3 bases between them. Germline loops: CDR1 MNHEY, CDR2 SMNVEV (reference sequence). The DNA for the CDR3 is TGTGCCAGCAGTTTATCCCCCTCCTACGAGCAGTACTTC. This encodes CASSLSPSYEQYF.

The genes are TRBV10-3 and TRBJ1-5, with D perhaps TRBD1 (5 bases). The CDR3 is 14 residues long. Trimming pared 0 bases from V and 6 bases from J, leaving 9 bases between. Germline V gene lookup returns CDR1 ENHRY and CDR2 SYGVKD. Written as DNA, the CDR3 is TGTGCCATCAGTGAGTCGAATGGGGGTCAGCCCCAGCATTTT. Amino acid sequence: CAISESNGGQPQHF.

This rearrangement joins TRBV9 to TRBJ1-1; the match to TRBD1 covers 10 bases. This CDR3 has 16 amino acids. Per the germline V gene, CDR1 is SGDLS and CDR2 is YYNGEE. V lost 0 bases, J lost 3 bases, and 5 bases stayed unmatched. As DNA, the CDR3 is TGTGCCAGCAGCGTAGGACAGGGGGCGCGGGACACTGAAGCTTTCTTT. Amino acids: CASSVGQGARDTEAFF.

The CDR3 DNA reads TGTGCCAGCAGCCCGGGAAGGACCAACACCGGGGAGCTGTTTTTT. This codes for CASSPGRTNTGELFF. This chain joins TRBV11-3 and TRBJ2-2, with D possibly TRBD2 on 5 matching bases. Between the trimmed V and J ends, which lost 5 bases and 2 bases, there was a span of 12 bases. The CDR3 covers 15 residues. In germline, CDR1 is SGHNT, CDR2 YENEEA.

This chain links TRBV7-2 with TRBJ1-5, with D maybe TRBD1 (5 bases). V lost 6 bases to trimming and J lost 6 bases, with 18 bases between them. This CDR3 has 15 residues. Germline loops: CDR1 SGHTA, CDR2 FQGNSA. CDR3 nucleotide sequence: TGTGCCAGCAGTTATGGGGGGGGAAGGAGTCAGCCCCAGCATTTT. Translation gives CASSYGGGRSQPQHF.

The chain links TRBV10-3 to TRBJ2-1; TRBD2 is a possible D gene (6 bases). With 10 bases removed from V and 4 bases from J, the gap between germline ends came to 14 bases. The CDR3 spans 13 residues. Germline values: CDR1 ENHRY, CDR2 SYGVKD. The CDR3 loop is CATFSGEYNEQFF. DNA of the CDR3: TGTGCCACCTTTAGCGGTGAATACAATGAGCAGTTCTTC.

The CDR3 here is CASSPGEVSNQPQHF. In DNA, the CDR3 is TGCGCCAGCAGCCCGGGTGAGGTAAGCAATCAGCCCCAGCATTTT. This chain uses TRBV5-1 with TRBJ1-5, with D uncertain. The V end was cut by 4 bases, the J end by 1 base, with 12 bases between. This CDR3 has 15 amino acids. Per germline, CDR1 SGHRS and CDR2 YFSETQ.

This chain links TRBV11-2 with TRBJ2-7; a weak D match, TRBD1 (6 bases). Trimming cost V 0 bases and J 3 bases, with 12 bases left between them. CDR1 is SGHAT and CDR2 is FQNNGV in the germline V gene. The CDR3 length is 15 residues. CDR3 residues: CASSLDTDRLYEQYF. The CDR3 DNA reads TGTGCCAGCAGCTTAGATACGGACAGACTCTACGAGCAGTACTTC.